What follows are 22 T cell receptor beta chains derived from one specimen sequenced in a study of T cell changes during pregnancy in multiple sclerosis. Here immunoSEQ multiplex PCR was the method, and the copy in TCRdb shows in-frame clones only, minus some. Among some 31,000 clones, over 85% were seen once, and the ten largest hold 0.44%. The starting material was CD4+ T cells from peripheral blood mononuclear cells, obtained in the second trimester of pregnancy. These receptors were collected from a female donor in good health, enrolled as a control in a pregnancy study.

This clone came up once. Written as DNA, the CDR3 is TGTGCCAGCAGCTTTAGCGGGGGGGGACAAGAGACCCAGTACTTC. Protein product: CASSFSGGGQETQYF. This sequence joins TRBV5-4 and TRBJ2-5; TRBD2 matches at 11 bases. CDR1 is SGHNT, CDR2 YYREEE, per germline (reference sequence). The junction had 2 bases not matched to a gene; V was cut back by 2 bases and J by 2 bases. The CDR3 has 15 amino acids.

The gene calls are TRBV19 and TRBJ1-1; possibly TRBD1 for D (5 bases). The germline gives CDR1 LNHDA, CDR2 SQIVND (reference sequence). This CDR3 contains 15 residues. Deletions cut 4 bases from V and 2 bases from J, with 14 bases between. DNA for the CDR3: TGTGCCAGTAGTACTGCCCCGGGGGTCAACACTGAAGCTTTCTTT. Amino acid sequence: CASSTAPGVNTEAFF.

This clone was observed once. The V gene is TRBV5-5, the J gene TRBJ2-7, with D perhaps TRBD1 (6 bases). V lost 2 bases to trimming and J lost 3 bases, with 12 bases between them. CDR3 length: 14 amino acids. Germline assignment: CDR1 SGHKS and CDR2 YYEKEE (reference sequence). CDR3 bases: TGTGCCAGCAGCTTTGGACAGAGAATCTACGAGCAGTACTTC. Translated, it gives CASSFGQRIYEQYF.

This chain connects TRBV29-1 to TRBJ2-7; 7 bases fit TRBD2. The CDR3 is 11 residues long. Germline trimming cut 6 bases from V and 4 bases from J; bases unmatched to any gene: 3. Germline-derived CDR1 and CDR2 are SQVTM and ANQGSEA. The DNA for the CDR3 is TGCAGCGTCCAAGCGGGATACGAGCAGTACTTC. Amino acids: CSVQAGYEQYF.

This clone was detected once. V usage is TRBV20-1 and J usage is TRBJ2-1; no firm D call. There are 10 residues in the CDR3. CDR1 and CDR2 from the germline V gene are DFQATT and SNEGSKA (reference sequence). V gave up 4 bases and J gave up 6 bases, with 4 bases separating them. DNA of the CDR3: TGCAGTGCTACCCTCAATGAGCAGTTCTTC. As protein: CSATLNEQFF.

The chain is built from TRBV30 and TRBJ1-4; D is ambiguous. CDR3 length: 15 residues. With 0 bases removed from V and 10 bases from J, the gap between germline ends came to 18 bases. Germline V CDR1 and CDR2: GTSNPN, SVGIG (reference sequence). CDR3 sequence reads: CAWSVRGVSLGKLFF. CDR3 nucleotides: TGTGCCTGGAGTGTACGGGGTGTCTCTCTCGGAAAACTGTTTTTT.

This clone was seen a single time. The chain employs TRBV18 and TRBJ2-2; 8 nucleotides match TRBD2. The CDR3 contains 17 residues. Germline CDR1 reads KGHSH; CDR2 reads LQKENI. J gave up 6 bases and V 6 bases, and 15 bases lay outside the gene matches. CDR3 in amino acids: CASSPEAGAILAGELFF. In nucleotides, the CDR3 is TGTGCCAGCTCTCCCGAAGCGGGGGCGATCTTGGCCGGGGAGCTGTTTTTT.

CDR3 nucleotides: TGTGCCAGCAGCTGGAGGAGGACAGCGGGAAACACCATATATTTT. Translating it yields CASSWRRTAGNTIYF. The chain joins TRBV5-6 to TRBJ1-3; a possible D gene is TRBD1 (6 bases). V lost 3 bases, J lost 4 bases, and 14 bases lay in between. CDR1 and CDR2 from the germline V gene are SGHDT and YYEEEE. There are 15 residues in the CDR3. The variable domain in full, completed from reference TRBV5-6 and TRBJ1-3, reads DAGVTQSPTHLIKTRGQQVTLRCSPKSGHDTVSWYQQALGQGPQFIFQYYEEEERQRGNFPDRFSGHQFPNYSSELNVNALLLGDSALYLCASSWRRTAGNTIYFGEGSWLTVV.

Here the CDR3 reads CAISASGRPDTQYF. The CDR3 DNA is TGTGCCATCAGCGCTAGCGGGAGGCCAGATACGCAGTATTTT. The chain is built from TRBV10-3 and TRBJ2-3; 11 bases map to TRBD2. The V and J ends lost 6 bases and 4 bases, in that order; junction bases with no gene match: 3. From germline, CDR1 is ENHRY and CDR2 SYGVKD. The CDR3 totals 14 residues.

V and J are TRBV27 and TRBJ2-2; possible D gene TRBD1, 5 bases. Deletions cut 3 bases from V and 6 bases from J, with 5 bases between. Germline V lookup: CDR1 MNHEY, CDR2 SMNVEV (reference sequence). CDR3 length: 12 residues. Here the CDR3 DNA reads TGTGCCAGCAGTTTCAGGGCCGGGGAGCTGTTTTTT. It codes for CASSFRAGELFF.

This clone was picked up a small number of times. The V call is TRBV29-1, the J call TRBJ1-5; D is possibly TRBD1 (5 bases). Trimming pared 7 bases from V and 2 bases from J, leaving 15 bases between. The V gene's germline CDR1 is SQVTM and CDR2 ANQGSEA. The CDR3 has 14 amino acids. The CDR3, as DNA: TGCAGCGCGGCCAGGGAGGGTGGCAATCAGCCCCAGCATTTT. As protein: CSAAREGGNQPQHF.

V and J are TRBV19 and TRBJ1-2; tentatively, D is TRBD1 (6 bases). Germline V gives CDR1 LNHDA, CDR2 SQIVND (reference sequence). The V end was cut by 6 bases, the J end by 7 bases, with 6 bases between. The CDR3 runs 10 residues. The CDR3 here is CASRGGGYTF. The CDR3 DNA follows: TGTGCCAGTAGAGGGGGTGGCTACACCTTC.

The CDR3 is CASSESGGLDTQYF. CDR3 bases: TGCGCCAGCAGTGAGAGCGGGGGTTTGGATACGCAGTATTTT. The chain links TRBV10-1 to TRBJ2-3, with 8 bases identical to TRBD2. V lost 2 bases and J lost 6; bases outside the gene matches: 4. Germline CDR1 is WNHNN and CDR2 is SYGVQD (reference sequence). The CDR3 length is 14 residues.

This clone was found a few times. The J gene is TRBJ1-1, the V gene TRBV19; TRBD1 aligns across 9 bases. From germline, CDR1 is LNHDA and CDR2 SQIVND (reference sequence). V lost 3 bases and J lost 8; bases outside the gene matches: 4. The CDR3 contains 13 residues. The CDR3 loop reads CASSIRGQGEAFF. The CDR3 DNA is TGTGCCAGTAGTATCCGAGGACAGGGGGAAGCTTTCTTT.

There are a few counts of this clone. The chain links TRBV7-2 to TRBJ1-4; D is unclear. Germline V CDR1 and CDR2: SGHTA, FQGNSA. The V and J ends lost 0 bases and 5 bases respectively, with 10 bases between them. The CDR3 has 15 residues. CDR3 in amino acids: CASSLARRGNEKLFF. CDR3 DNA sequence: TGTGCCAGCAGCTTAGCGCGTCGAGGCAATGAAAAACTGTTTTTT.

CDR3 sequence (DNA): TGTGCCAGCAGCGTAGGACTAGCGGGAGGGCCACAGGGTTTTTATGAGCAGTTCTTC. Translating it yields CASSVGLAGGPQGFYEQFF. This chain joins TRBV9 and TRBJ2-1, with 14 bases that match TRBD2. V lost 0 bases and J lost 8; bases outside the gene matches: 13. Germline loops: CDR1 SGDLS, CDR2 YYNGEE. The CDR3 is made up of 19 amino acids. Together with reference TRBV9 and TRBJ2-1, the CDR3 gives the full variable domain: DSGVTQTPKHLITATGQRVTLRCSPRSGDLSVYWYQQSLDQGLQFLIQYYNGEERAKGNILERFSAQQFPDLHSELNLSSLELGDSALYFCASSVGLAGGPQGFYEQFFGPGTRLTVL.

This chain joins TRBV7-2 and TRBJ1-5; D might be TRBD1 (6 bases). The germline V gene has CDR1 SGHTA and CDR2 FQGNSA. Trimming pared 6 bases from V and 6 bases from J, leaving 12 bases between. This CDR3 region has 13 residues. The DNA for the CDR3 is TGTGCCAGCAGTGCGGAACAGGGTCAGCCCCAGCATTTT. Amino acids: CASSAEQGQPQHF. Looking up the rest from reference TRBV7-2 and TRBJ1-5 gives the full variable domain: GAGVSQSPSNKVTEKGKDVELRCDPISGHTALYWYRQSLGQGLEFLIYFQGNSAPDKSGLPSDRFSAERTGGSVSTLTIQRTQQEDSAVYLCASSAEQGQPQHFGDGTRLSIL.

V gene TRBV27 combines with J gene TRBJ1-1, with TRBD1 matching 8 bases. Germline lookup yields CDR1 MNHEY and CDR2 SMNVEV (reference sequence). The CDR3 is 17 residues long. V gave up 5 bases and J gave up 4 bases; unmatched junction bases: 15. CDR3 bases: TGTGCCAGCAGTAAAGAGAGGACAGGGTTTTTCGGCACTGAAGCTTTCTTT. This encodes CASSKERTGFFGTEAFF.

This clone was seen a single time. The chain carries TRBV2 and TRBJ2-4; D may be TRBD2 (5 bases). Germline V lookup: CDR1 SNHLY, CDR2 FYNNEI. The CDR3 extends over 14 amino acids. Trimming removed 6 bases from V and 1 base from J, with 10 bases in between. For the CDR3, the DNA is TGTGCCAGCAGGTTGGAGGAGGCCAAAAACATTCAGTACTTC. This translates into CASRLEEAKNIQYF.

The V and J genes are TRBV19 and TRBJ1-2, with D hard to call. Germline CDR1 reads LNHDA; CDR2 reads SQIVND (reference sequence). The CDR3 extends over 13 amino acids. Trimming left V 5 bases short and J 0 bases short, with 7 bases between. The CDR3 is CASSPSANYGYTF. The CDR3 bases are TGTGCCAGTAGTCCTTCAGCTAACTATGGCTACACCTTC.

The chain is built from TRBV5-1 and TRBJ1-1; TRBD1 matches at 7 bases. This CDR3 is 14 amino acids long. Germline CDR1 reads SGHRS; CDR2 reads YFSETQ. Germline trimming cut 4 bases from V and 0 bases from J; bases unmatched to any gene: 3. The CDR3 nucleotides read TGCGCCAGCAGCCCTACAGGGGTGAACACTGAAGCTTTCTTT. Amino acids: CASSPTGVNTEAFF.

The chain has TRBV11-3 and TRBJ1-6; D ambiguous. This CDR3 region has 14 residues. In germline, CDR1 is SGHNT, CDR2 YENEEA. Trimming took 0 bases from V and 7 from J, leaving 7 bases between them. The CDR3 DNA sequence: TGTGCCAGCAGCTTAGAATCCACAAATTCACCCCTCCACTTT. As protein: CASSLESTNSPLHF.